This T cell receptor beta chain is from a study of shared clonotypes between healthy human individuals. Study results and caveats: Some naive CD4 clonotypes, 4.5% to 5.5%, turned up in common across several donors. Naive subsets generally had larger estimated richness than memory subsets. Clonotype sharing among the donors was expected to vary with sequencing depth.

Data came from immunoSEQ multiplex PCR; TCRdb stores just in-frame clones and leaves some out. Here the sample spans 150,000 to 200,000 clones, 90% to 95% being singletons. Comments on this clone: Its antigen remains unknown.

The length of the CDR3 is 16 residues. V was pared by 7 bases and J by 2 bases, with 18 bases between. Germline loops: CDR1 LNHDA, CDR2 SQIVND (reference sequence). The sample taken for sequencing was naive CD4+ T cells sorted from blood. Specified subset: CD45RA+ positively selected. The rearrangement joins TRBV19 to TRBJ2-4; D perhaps matches TRBD1 (6 bases). This clonotype was sampled from a woman aged 25 to 39 in good health. The CDR3 bases are TGTGCCAGTATAGTAAGGGGGTCGAAGACCAAAAACATTCAGTACTTC. Translation gives CASIVRGSKTKNIQYF.